These 32 T cell receptor beta chains share one sample of origin, sequenced in a study of technical replicates of blood from a handful of donors (dated by TCRdb to 2015 to 2018). The library was made by the immunoSEQ multiplex PCR assay. TCRdb limited this immuneACCESS table to in-frame rearrangements with V and J called. A share of clones is missing; checked studies link under half to unresolved V genes, and the rest is unexplained. Counted in this sample were 55,000 to 85,000 clones; 95% to 98% of them appeared once. The biggest ten clones account for under 0.3% of the sample. Sequenced input: T cells isolated from PBMCs. The receptors here all came from a human donor in good health.

The genes are TRBV7-9 and TRBJ2-7; D gene unclear. CDR1 and CDR2 (germline): SEHNR, FQNEAQ (reference sequence). The CDR3 consists of 13 residues. Trimming took off 3 bases at V and 5 bases at J, with 11 bases between the two ends. CDR3 region: CASSFSGLDEQYF. The CDR3 DNA follows: TGTGCCAGCAGCTTTTCGGGTTTGGACGAGCAGTACTTC.

V gene TRBV30 combines with J gene TRBJ2-1; perhaps TRBD2 as D (5 bases). V lost 5 bases and J lost 0, with 17 bases in between. The germline CDR1 and CDR2 sequences are GTSNPN and SVGIG (reference sequence). The CDR3 consists of 16 residues. The CDR3 spells CAWGKGAGFSYNEQFF. CDR3 nucleotide sequence: TGTGCCTGGGGAAAGGGAGCAGGATTCTCCTACAATGAGCAGTTCTTC. The whole variable domain, remainder taken from reference TRBV30 and TRBJ2-1, is SQTIHQWPATLVQPVGSPLSLECTVEGTSNPNLYWYRQAAGRGLQLLFYSVGIGQISSEVPQNLSASRPQDRQFILSSKKLLLSDSGFYLCAWGKGAGFSYNEQFFGPGTRLTVL.

Details on this clone: Different DNA sequences within this sample yield the same CDR3. This chain uses TRBV6-5 with TRBJ1-5, with 8 bases matching TRBD1. Germline V gene sequence: CDR1 MNHEY, CDR2 SVGAGI. This CDR3 is 14 amino acids long. The J segment lost 7 bases and the V segment lost 5 bases, leaving 7 bases of the junction unmatched. For the CDR3, the DNA is TGTGCCAGCAGTCAGGGGGCTCTCAACCAGCCCCAGCATTTT. It translates to CASSQGALNQPQHF.

This clone occurred once. V usage is TRBV11-2 and J usage is TRBJ1-5; D possibly corresponds to TRBD1 (6 bases). The V end was cut by 5 bases, the J end by 4 bases, with 12 bases between. Germline assignment: CDR1 SGHAT and CDR2 FQNNGV. The CDR3 contains 14 residues. The CDR3 protein is CASSPPGVNQPQHF. As DNA, the CDR3 is TGTGCCAGCAGCCCCCCAGGGGTAAATCAGCCCCAGCATTTT.

This chain uses TRBV5-4 with TRBJ1-1, with 11 bases lining up with TRBD1. The germline V gene has CDR1 SGHNT and CDR2 YYREEE (reference sequence). CDR3 length: 15 amino acids. V dropped 5 bases and J dropped 0; count of bases not matched to a gene: 3. The CDR3 nucleotides read TGTGCCAGCAGATGGGACAGGGGGATGAACACTGAAGCTTTCTTT. Translation: CASRWDRGMNTEAFF.

V is TRBV2 and J is TRBJ2-1; 10 nucleotides agree with TRBD2. The CDR3 is 15 amino acids. V was pared by 4 bases and J by 8 bases, with 8 bases of the junction left unmatched. Germline assignment: CDR1 SNHLY and CDR2 FYNNEI. CDR3 sequence reads: CASSVQREGLYEQFF. CDR3 nucleotide sequence: TGTGCCAGCAGTGTACAGCGGGAGGGCCTCTATGAGCAGTTCTTC.

This rearrangement joins TRBV29-1 to TRBJ2-1, with D possibly TRBD1 on 5 matching bases. Germline-derived CDR1 and CDR2 are SQVTM and ANQGSEA. V was shortened by 2 bases and J by 3 bases, with 11 bases between the two germline ends. The CDR3 has 14 residues. CDR3 amino acids: CSVEQGHFYNEQFF. The CDR3 DNA is TGCAGCGTTGAACAGGGCCATTTCTACAATGAGCAGTTCTTC.

As for this clone: Different DNA sequences within this sample yield the same CDR3. This chain joins TRBV5-4 and TRBJ2-1; D not resolved. Between the trimmed V and J ends, which lost 3 bases and 5 bases, there was a span of 3 bases. The germline V gene has CDR1 SGHNT and CDR2 YYREEE (reference sequence). The CDR3 spans 11 residues. The CDR3 loop is CASSSDNEQFF. The CDR3 nucleotides are TGTGCCAGCAGCTCTGACAATGAGCAGTTCTTC.

The gene calls are TRBV29-1 and TRBJ2-7; a possible D gene is TRBD2 (6 bases). The CDR3 extends over 13 amino acids. Deletions cut 7 bases from V and 2 bases from J, with 15 bases between. Germline CDR1 and CDR2: SQVTM and ANQGSEA. The CDR3 coding sequence is TGCAGCGCCCTTAGCGGAGCCCCCTACGAGCAGTACTTC. Encoded protein: CSALSGAPYEQYF.

The V gene is TRBV2, the J gene TRBJ1-1; 9 bases are a match to TRBD1. Losses at the gene ends were 6 bases for V and 5 bases for J; bases not matched to a gene: 13. This CDR3 has 16 residues. The V gene's germline CDR1 is SNHLY and CDR2 FYNNEI. Here the CDR3 reads CASRVRDRELGTEAFF. DNA for the CDR3: TGTGCCAGCAGGGTCCGGGACAGGGAGTTGGGAACTGAAGCTTTCTTT.

The chain carries TRBV4-3 and TRBJ2-7, with 8 bases that match TRBD2. The germline CDR1 and CDR2 sequences are LGHNA and YSLEER. Trimming at V came to 1 base and at J to 6 bases, leaving 11 bases not matched to a gene. The CDR3 extends over 16 amino acids. As DNA, the CDR3 is TGCGCCAGCAGCCAAGGGGGAGCGGGGGACCTCGGCGAGCAGTACTTC. Translated: CASSQGGAGDLGEQYF.

The gene calls are TRBV11-3 and TRBJ2-7; a possible D gene is TRBD1 (7 bases). Germline V lookup: CDR1 SGHNT, CDR2 YENEEA. The CDR3 consists of 15 residues. The V gene lost 5 bases and the J gene lost 5 bases, with 19 bases spanning the gap. The CDR3 DNA reads as TGTGCCAGCAGCACCCCACAGGGGACTTCCCACGAGCAGTACTTC. Its protein is CASSTPQGTSHEQYF.

V gene TRBV30 combines with J gene TRBJ1-1; D uncertain. The CDR3 contains 14 residues. Germline V CDR1 and CDR2: GTSNPN, SVGIG (reference sequence). V lost 2 bases and J 1 base, leaving 11 bases between the germline ends. For the CDR3, the DNA is TGTGCCTGGAGTTGGACGGAGGGGAACACTGAAGCTTTCTTT. Translated: CAWSWTEGNTEAFF.

The chain links TRBV11-2 to TRBJ2-1, with 13 bases matching TRBD2. The CDR3 runs 16 residues. Germline trimming cut 6 bases from V and 8 bases from J; bases unmatched to any gene: 10. Germline-derived CDR1 and CDR2 are SGHAT and FQNNGV. CDR3 sequence: CASRVGTSGISDEQFF. CDR3 in DNA: TGTGCCAGCAGAGTTGGGACTAGCGGGATCAGCGATGAGCAGTTCTTC. Full variable domain (missing parts from reference TRBV11-2 and TRBJ2-1): EAGVAQSPRYKIIEKRQSVAFWCNPISGHATLYWYQQILGQGPKLLIQFQNNGVVDDSQLPKDRFSAERLKGVDSTLKIQPAKLEDSAVYLCASRVGTSGISDEQFFGPGTRLTVL.

This clone was detected once. The chain employs TRBV30 and TRBJ2-5; weak D call: TRBD2 (5 bases). V was cut by 3 bases and J by 1 base, with 15 bases left in between. CDR1 GTSNPN and CDR2 SVGIG come from the germline V gene (reference sequence). There are 15 residues in the CDR3. The CDR3 loop reads CAWSVELGRQETQYF. In nucleotides, the CDR3 is TGTGCCTGGAGCGTCGAACTAGGCCGCCAAGAGACCCAGTACTTC.

This clone has just one count. The rearrangement links TRBV6-1 to TRBJ1-2; D is perhaps TRBD1 (6 bases). CDR1 and CDR2 from the germline V gene are MNHNS and SASEGT. CDR3 length: 14 residues. Trimming left V 3 bases short and J 5 bases short, with 13 bases between. CDR3 DNA sequence: TGTGCCAGCAGTGAGGGGACAAATACTTATGGCTACACCTTC. Protein: CASSEGTNTYGYTF.

The DNA for the CDR3 is TGTGCCAGCAGCCTAACCGTTGACAGCTCTGGGGCCAACGTCCTGACTTTC. Translation gives CASSLTVDSSGANVLTF. The chain recombines TRBV5-8 with TRBJ2-6; maybe TRBD1 (5 bases). Trimming took 4 bases from V and 0 from J, leaving 14 bases between them. CDR1 is SGHTS, CDR2 YDEGEE, per germline. The CDR3 is made up of 17 amino acids.

CDR3 amino acids: CASSGGTGPQPQHF. The CDR3 bases are TGTGCCAGCAGTGGGGGGACAGGGCCTCAGCCCCAGCATTTT. This rearrangement joins TRBV2 to TRBJ1-5, with 9 bases matching TRBD1. CDR3 length equals 14 residues. Trimming took 4 bases from V and 6 from J; bases not matched to a gene: 4. Germline-derived CDR1 and CDR2 are SNHLY and FYNNEI.

The chain combines TRBV5-4 with TRBJ2-7; the match to TRBD2 covers 8 bases. This CDR3 has 14 residues. CDR1 is SGHNT, CDR2 YYREEE, per germline (reference sequence). The V gene end was trimmed by 3 bases and the J gene end by 5 bases; junction bases not matched to a gene: 7. CDR3 loop: CASSYRLATHEQYF. The CDR3 region has the DNA TGTGCCAGCAGCTACCGACTAGCGACTCACGAGCAGTACTTC.

This chain links TRBV6-1 with TRBJ2-7; D is possibly TRBD1 (5 bases). The V end lost 6 bases, the J end lost 5 bases, and 8 bases lay between the germline ends. Germline lookup yields CDR1 MNHNS and CDR2 SASEGT. CDR3 length equals 11 residues. The CDR3 spells CASSQGNEQYF. In DNA, the CDR3 is TGTGCCAGCAGCCAGGGAAACGAGCAGTACTTC.

The chain has TRBV9 and TRBJ2-5, with D perhaps TRBD1 (5 bases). CDR1 SGDLS and CDR2 YYNGEE come from the germline V gene. V lost 0 bases and J 6 bases, leaving 15 bases between the germline ends. This CDR3 region has 15 residues. CDR3 amino acids: CASSVDPRVAKTQYF. The CDR3, as DNA: TGTGCCAGCAGCGTAGACCCCAGGGTCGCGAAGACCCAGTACTTC.

The J gene is TRBJ2-7, the V gene TRBV19, with D possibly TRBD2 on 6 matching bases. The CDR3 is 15 residues long. Germline lookup yields CDR1 LNHDA and CDR2 SQIVND (reference sequence). V dropped 1 base and J dropped 0 bases, with 10 bases sitting between them. The DNA of the CDR3 is TGTGCCAGTAGTATAGTGGCGGGACCCTCCTACGAGCAGTACTTC. Its translation is CASSIVAGPSYEQYF.

V and J are TRBV30 and TRBJ2-3; D not resolved. Looked up from germline, CDR1 is GTSNPN and CDR2 is SVGIG (reference sequence). The CDR3 consists of 12 residues. The V and J ends lost 8 bases and 4 bases respectively, with 13 bases between them. CDR3 residues: CAGRGAPDTQYF. The CDR3 DNA reads TGTGCCGGCCGCGGCGCACCAGATACGCAGTATTTT.

J is TRBJ2-5 and V is TRBV9; D is possibly TRBD1 (5 bases). The CDR3 spans 16 residues. The V end lost 2 bases, the J end lost 2 bases, and 16 bases lay between the germline ends. Germline CDR1 SGDLS, CDR2 YYNGEE. The CDR3 DNA is TGTGCCAGCAGCGTGGGGCTGGGCGACGGTCAAGAGACCCAGTACTTC. This gives the protein CASSVGLGDGQETQYF.

This sequence joins TRBV10-3 and TRBJ2-5; 7 nucleotides match TRBD1. The V gene end was trimmed by 6 bases and the J gene end by 3 bases; junction bases not matched to a gene: 10. The germline V gene has CDR1 ENHRY and CDR2 SYGVKD. The CDR3 consists of 15 residues. This CDR3 is CAISTGTAYEETQYF. CDR3 DNA: TGTGCCATCAGCACCGGGACAGCCTACGAAGAGACCCAGTACTTC.

The chain combines TRBV7-6 with TRBJ1-5; 9 bases fit TRBD1. The CDR3 is 15 residues long. V gave up 5 bases and J gave up 5 bases; unmatched junction bases: 7. CDR1 is SGHVS, CDR2 FNYEAQ, per germline. CDR3 sequence: CASSQGQGRDQPQHF. DNA of the CDR3: TGTGCCAGCAGCCAGGGACAGGGAAGAGATCAGCCCCAGCATTTT.

The chain carries TRBV9 and TRBJ2-1; maybe TRBD1 (6 bases). Germline CDR1 reads SGDLS; CDR2 reads YYNGEE. The CDR3 loop spans 15 amino acids. Trimming cost V 0 bases and J 2 bases, with 9 bases left between them. In DNA, the CDR3 is TGTGCCAGCAGCGTAGCAGGGGAACCCTACAATGAGCAGTTCTTC. This codes for CASSVAGEPYNEQFF.

This chain connects TRBV10-3 to TRBJ2-1; TRBD2 agrees at 10 bases. The V segment lost 6 bases and the J segment 6 bases; nucleotides outside the gene matches: 5. CDR1 is ENHRY and CDR2 is SYGVKD in the germline V gene. This CDR3 spans 14 amino acids. CDR3 region: CAIRVQREGNEQFF. The DNA for the CDR3 is TGTGCCATCAGGGTCCAGCGGGAGGGCAATGAGCAGTTCTTC.

The chain employs TRBV19 and TRBJ1-5, with TRBD1 as a possible D gene (6 bases). Germline V gives CDR1 LNHDA, CDR2 SQIVND (reference sequence). V lost 0 bases, J lost 16 bases, and 10 bases lay in between. CDR3 length: 11 amino acids. CDR3 bases: TGTGCCAGTAGTATAGAGGGGGCTCATCATTTT. The encoded protein is CASSIEGAHHF.

This rearrangement joins TRBV13 to TRBJ2-3, with TRBD2 identical over 13 bases. This CDR3 region has 18 residues. From germline, CDR1 is PRHDT and CDR2 FYEKMQ (reference sequence). The trim removed 4 bases at V and 0 bases at J, leaving 7 bases unmatched. The CDR3 coding sequence is TGTGCCAGCAGCTACGGACTAGCGGGAGTTGTAAGCACAGATACGCAGTATTTT. Translating gives CASSYGLAGVVSTDTQYF.

The chain links TRBV9 to TRBJ2-3, with D tentatively TRBD2 (6 bases). V was clipped by 3 bases and J by 4 bases, with 24 bases between them. Germline V gives CDR1 SGDLS, CDR2 YYNGEE. The CDR3 extends over 18 amino acids. CDR3 nucleotide sequence: TGTGCCAGCAGCGCCTCCTCTATTCTAGCGATGGAGTCAGATACGCAGTATTTT. Translating gives CASSASSILAMESDTQYF. Variable domain in full (rest from reference TRBV9 and TRBJ2-3): DSGVTQTPKHLITATGQRVTLRCSPRSGDLSVYWYQQSLDQGLQFLIQYYNGEERAKGNILERFSAQQFPDLHSELNLSSLELGDSALYFCASSASSILAMESDTQYFGPGTRLTVL.

The genes are TRBV19 and TRBJ2-7, with TRBD2 identical over 13 bases. The J segment lost 1 base and the V segment lost 4 bases, leaving 1 base of the junction unmatched. The CDR3 is made up of 15 amino acids. Germline CDR1 is LNHDA and CDR2 is SQIVND (reference sequence). The CDR3 loop reads CASSTGLAGSYEQYF. In DNA, the CDR3 is TGTGCCAGTAGTACGGGACTAGCGGGATCCTACGAGCAGTACTTC. The full variable domain, rest sourced from reference TRBV19 and TRBJ2-7, is DGGITQSPKYLFRKEGQNVTLSCEQNLNHDAMYWYRQDPGQGLRLIYYSQIVNDFQKGDIAEGYSVSREKKESFPLTVTSAQKNPTAFYLCASSTGLAGSYEQYFGPGTRLTVT.